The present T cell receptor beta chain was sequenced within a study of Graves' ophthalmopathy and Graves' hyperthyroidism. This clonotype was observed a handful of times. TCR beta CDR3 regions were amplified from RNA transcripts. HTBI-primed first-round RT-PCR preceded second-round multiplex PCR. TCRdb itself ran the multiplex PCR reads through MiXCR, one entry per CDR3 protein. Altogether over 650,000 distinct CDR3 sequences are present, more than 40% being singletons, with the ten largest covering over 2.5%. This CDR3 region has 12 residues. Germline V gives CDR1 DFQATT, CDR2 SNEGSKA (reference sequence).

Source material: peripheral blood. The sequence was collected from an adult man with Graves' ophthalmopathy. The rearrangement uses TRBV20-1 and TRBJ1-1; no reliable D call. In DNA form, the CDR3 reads TGCAGCCTGAGCCAGTTGGCCACTGAAGCTTTCTTT. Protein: CSLSQLATEAFF.